One and the same sample provided the 17 T cell receptor beta chains below, sequenced in a study of T cells after yellow fever vaccination. TCRdb reprocessed the 5' RACE reads via MiXCR and lists one record per CDR3 protein. The data contain hundreds of thousands of distinct CDR3 sequences, approximately 13% of them singletons. Material: PBMCs, obtained on the day of the yellow fever booster vaccination. The source of these receptors is a man aged 25 to 45 who received the YFV17D yellow fever vaccine.

The J gene is TRBJ1-1, the V gene TRBV12-3 or TRBV12-4; D call uncertain. The CDR3 covers 11 residues. The V and J ends lost 4 bases and 8 bases respectively, with 8 bases between them. In DNA form, the CDR3 reads TGTGCCAGCAGTTACATGAGGGAAGCTTTCTTT. Its protein product is CASSYMREAFF.

This clonotype has more than one count but fewer than ten. The chain links TRBV4-3 to TRBJ1-1; D is uncertain. V was clipped by 3 bases and J by 5 bases, with 10 bases between them. CDR1 and CDR2 (germline): LGHNA, YSLEER. The CDR3 is made up of 13 amino acids. For the CDR3, the DNA is TGCGCCAGCAGCCAGGACTTGCGAACTGAAGCTTTCTTT. Protein: CASSQDLRTEAFF.

This clonotype was observed a handful of times. The chain carries TRBV12-3 or TRBV12-4 and TRBJ2-5; D gene ambiguous. CDR3 length equals 13 residues. The ends were cut back, 7 bases at V and 7 bases at J, with 16 bases in the middle. CDR3 amino acids: CASTRDAVGTQYF. The CDR3 DNA reads TGTGCCAGCACCCGAGACGCGGTCGGGACCCAGTACTTC.

This clonotype was seen more than once but under ten times. This chain connects TRBV20-1 to TRBJ2-7; TRBD1 or TRBD2 may be the D gene (6 bases each). CDR3 size: 13 residues. Trimming stripped 3 bases from V and 6 bases from J, with 15 bases between. Germline CDR1 and CDR2: DFQATT and SNEGSKA (reference sequence). CDR3 DNA sequence: TGCAGTGCTAGCCCGGGGGCGCGGGGCGAGCAGTACTTC. Amino acid sequence: CSASPGARGEQYF.

The chain carries TRBV9 and TRBJ1-3; 12 nucleotides align to TRBD1. The trim removed 0 bases at V and 0 bases at J, leaving 4 bases unmatched. Germline CDR1 reads SGDLS; CDR2 reads YYNGEE. This CDR3 is built from 18 residues. The DNA for the CDR3 is TGTGCCAGCAGCGTAGAGGGACAGGGGGCCTTCTCTGGAAACACCATATATTTT. Encoded protein: CASSVEGQGAFSGNTIYF. Variable domain in full (rest from reference TRBV9 and TRBJ1-3): DSGVTQTPKHLITATGQRVTLRCSPRSGDLSVYWYQQSLDQGLQFLIQYYNGEERAKGNILERFSAQQFPDLHSELNLSSLELGDSALYFCASSVEGQGAFSGNTIYFGEGSWLTVV.

V usage is TRBV11-1 and J usage is TRBJ2-3, with 7 bases aligning to TRBD2. The CDR3 has 19 amino acids. V shed 6 bases and J 1 base; nucleotides not matched to a gene: 19. Per the germline V gene, CDR1 is SGHAT and CDR2 is FQDESV (reference sequence). The CDR3 DNA reads as TGTGCCAGCAGTTTCTCCGGGACTAACTTAAGAGGGGGCACAGATACGCAGTATTTT. Its translation is CASSFSGTNLRGGTDTQYF.

The chain uses TRBV18 and TRBJ2-1; D remains unclear. The germline CDR1 and CDR2 sequences are KGHSH and LQKENI. There are 13 residues in the CDR3. Trimming stripped 3 bases from V and 6 bases from J, with 9 bases between. Here the CDR3 reads CASSPQPLNEQFF. The CDR3 DNA follows: TGTGCCAGCTCACCCCAGCCACTCAATGAGCAGTTCTTC.

The chain recombines TRBV14 with TRBJ2-7, with TRBD1 matching 10 bases. The CDR3 sequence is 14 residues long. Losses at the gene ends were 3 bases for V and 6 bases for J; bases not matched to a gene: 5. In germline, CDR1 is SGHDN, CDR2 FVKESK. Here the CDR3 DNA reads TGTGCCAGCAGCCATGGGACAGGGGTCTCCGAGCAGTACTTC. Amino acid sequence: CASSHGTGVSEQYF. The whole variable domain, filled in from reference TRBV14 and TRBJ2-7, reads EAGVTQFPSHSVIEKGQTVTLRCDPISGHDNLYWYRRVMGKEIKFLLHFVKESKQDESGMPNNRFLAERTGGTYSTLKVQPAELEDSGVYFCASSHGTGVSEQYFGPGTRLTVT.

J is TRBJ1-1 and V is TRBV20-1; tentative D call: TRBD1 (6 bases). The CDR3 runs to 14 residues. V lost 5 bases to trimming and J lost 5 bases, with 18 bases between them. CDR1 DFQATT and CDR2 SNEGSKA come from the germline V gene (reference sequence). The chain's CDR3 is CSAYRGAGATEAFF. CDR3 sequence (DNA): TGCAGTGCTTACCGGGGGGCCGGAGCTACTGAAGCTTTCTTT.

This chain connects TRBV28 to TRBJ2-1; D is uncertain. CDR3 length: 12 residues. With 10 bases removed from V and 4 bases from J, the gap between germline ends came to 11 bases. Germline lookup yields CDR1 MDHEN and CDR2 SYDVKM. CDR3 DNA: TGTGCCACCTCGAAGAGGTACAATGAGCAGTTCTTC. Translated: CATSKRYNEQFF.

The chain is built from TRBV2 and TRBJ2-7; D call uncertain. The CDR3 runs 12 residues. Germline CDR1 reads SNHLY; CDR2 reads FYNNEI. The V gene lost 5 bases and the J gene lost 3 bases, with 8 bases spanning the gap. This CDR3 is CASSQLLYEQYF. CDR3 sequence (DNA): TGTGCCAGCAGTCAACTACTCTACGAGCAGTACTTC.

This chain uses TRBV6-5 with TRBJ2-2; 10 bases are a match to TRBD2. After removal of 2 bases from V and 6 bases from J, the junction contained 15 bases not matched to a gene. The CDR3 totals 19 residues. Germline V CDR1 and CDR2: MNHEY, SVGAGI. CDR3 residues: CASSYVASGRKDASGELFF. DNA for the CDR3: TGTGCCAGCAGTTACGTGGCTAGCGGGAGAAAAGACGCCTCCGGGGAGCTGTTTTTT.

This clonotype appeared a few times. The CDR3 DNA follows: TGTGCCAGCAGCTTAGACCCCCGGACTAGCGCTTCTAATGAGCAGTTCTTC. This translates into CASSLDPRTSASNEQFF. V usage is TRBV7-8 and J usage is TRBJ2-1, with 9 bases that match TRBD2. From germline, CDR1 is SGHVS and CDR2 FQNEAQ. CDR3 size: 17 residues. V was clipped by 1 base and J by 7 bases; unmatched bases: 11.

CDR3 residues: CASSLAGTGRDTQYF. The CDR3 nucleotides read TGTGCCAGCAGCTTAGCGGGGACAGGGAGAGATACGCAGTATTTT. V gene TRBV7-2 combines with J gene TRBJ2-3, with TRBD1 matching 9 bases. Trimming cost V 0 bases and J 5 bases; bases outside gene matches: 3. The CDR3 is 15 amino acids. Germline V lookup: CDR1 SGHTA, CDR2 FQGNSA. The variable domain in full, with the rest retrieved from reference TRBV7-2 and TRBJ2-3, is GAGVSQSPSNKVTEKGKDVELRCDPISGHTALYWYRQSLGQGLEFLIYFQGNSAPDKSGLPSDRFSAERTGGSVSTLTIQRTQQEDSAVYLCASSLAGTGRDTQYFGPGTRLTVL.

This chain uses TRBV3-1 with TRBJ2-7; tentative D call: TRBD2 (6 bases). This CDR3 has 14 amino acids. The V gene's germline CDR1 is LGHDT and CDR2 YNNKEL (reference sequence). Trimming left V 4 bases short and J 0 bases short, with 10 bases between. The CDR3 DNA reads TGTGCCAGCAGCCGGGACTCCTACTCCTACGAGCAGTACTTC. Protein: CASSRDSYSYEQYF.

The V gene is TRBV6-1, the J gene TRBJ2-7, with D possibly being TRBD1 or TRBD2 (5 bases each). Germline CDR1 MNHNS, CDR2 SASEGT. This CDR3 has 15 residues. Trimming pared 2 bases from V and 6 bases from J, leaving 17 bases between. The CDR3 nucleotides read TGTGCCAGCAGTGAAAGCTTGGGAGTGGGACGCGAGCAGTACTTC. Protein sequence: CASSESLGVGREQYF.

This clonotype was counted between two and nine times. The CDR3 spells CASSFGGGSEQFF. CDR3 DNA: TGTGCCAGCAGTTTTGGTGGCGGGAGTGAGCAGTTCTTC. The gene calls are TRBV12-3 or TRBV12-4 and TRBJ2-1, with TRBD2 matching 7 bases. The V and J ends lost 3 bases and 9 bases, in that order; junction bases with no gene match: 5. The CDR3 contains 13 residues.